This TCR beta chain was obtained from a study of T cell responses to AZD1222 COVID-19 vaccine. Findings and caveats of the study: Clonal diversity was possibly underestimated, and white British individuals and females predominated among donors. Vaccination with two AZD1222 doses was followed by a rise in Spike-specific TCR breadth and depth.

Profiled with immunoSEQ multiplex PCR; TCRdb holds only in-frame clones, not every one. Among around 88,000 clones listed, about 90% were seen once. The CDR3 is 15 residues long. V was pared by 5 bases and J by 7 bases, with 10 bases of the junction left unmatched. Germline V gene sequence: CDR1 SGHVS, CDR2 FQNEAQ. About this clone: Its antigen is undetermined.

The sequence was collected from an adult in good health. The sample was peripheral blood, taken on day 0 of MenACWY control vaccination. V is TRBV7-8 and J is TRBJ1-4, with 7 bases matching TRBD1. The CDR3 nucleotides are TGTGCCAGCAGCCCAAAGGAGGGGGCATTTGAAAAACTGTTTTTT. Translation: CASSPKEGAFEKLFF. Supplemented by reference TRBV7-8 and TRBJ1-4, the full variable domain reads GAGVSQSPRYKVAKRGQDVALRCDPISGHVSLFWYQQALGQGPEFLTYFQNEAQLDKSGLPSDRFFAERPEGSVSTLKIQRTQQEDSAVYLCASSPKEGAFEKLFFGSGTQLSVL.